One sample yielded the 17 T cell receptor beta chains listed below, sequenced in a study of blood T cell repertoires in COVID-19. TCRdb's copy holds only in-frame clones and misses some; the assay was immunoSEQ multiplex PCR. The table records tens of thousands of clones, approximately 82% of them present only once. Sequencing input: peripheral blood. Receptors were obtained from a woman aged 60-70 years with acute or convalescent COVID-19.

This sequence joins TRBV30 and TRBJ1-3, with a tentative D call TRBD1 (5 bases). The CDR3 is 13 residues long. Deletions cut 3 bases from V and 4 bases from J, with 10 bases between. Germline lookup yields CDR1 GTSNPN and CDR2 SVGIG (reference sequence). This CDR3 reads CAWRASGGNTIYF. CDR3 bases: TGTGCCTGGAGAGCATCAGGGGGAAACACCATATATTTT.

This clone appeared once. CDR3 amino acids: CASSPPWTSGGGSYNEQFF. CDR3 coding DNA: TGTGCCAGCAGCCCCCCCTGGACTAGCGGGGGGGGCTCCTACAATGAGCAGTTCTTC. V usage is TRBV5-4 and J usage is TRBJ2-1, with 15 bases identical to TRBD2. The CDR3 runs to 19 residues. CDR1 is SGHNT, CDR2 YYREEE, per germline (reference sequence). The junction had 8 bases not matched to a gene; V was cut back by 4 bases and J by 0 bases.

The CDR3 reads CASSSDRSSGNTIYF. CDR3 DNA sequence: TGTGCCAGCAGCTCGGACAGGAGCTCTGGAAACACCATATATTTT. V and J are TRBV7-2 and TRBJ1-3; 7 bases agree with TRBD1. Trimming at V came to 4 bases and at J to 0 bases, leaving 3 bases not matched to a gene. The CDR3 loop spans 15 amino acids. Germline lookup yields CDR1 SGHTA and CDR2 FQGNSA. Full variable domain (outside the CDR3, taken from reference TRBV7-2 and TRBJ1-3): GAGVSQSPSNKVTEKGKDVELRCDPISGHTALYWYRQSLGQGLEFLIYFQGNSAPDKSGLPSDRFSAERTGGSVSTLTIQRTQQEDSAVYLCASSSDRSSGNTIYFGEGSWLTVV.

This clone has a single count. The J gene is TRBJ2-7, the V gene TRBV12-3 or TRBV12-4; D is ambiguous. Trimming cost V 3 bases and J 7 bases, with 10 bases left between them. The CDR3 runs to 12 residues. For the CDR3, the DNA is TGTGCCAGCAGTTTTGCGGCGAGGGAGCAGTACTTC. Translating it yields CASSFAAREQYF.

The chain carries TRBV24-1 and TRBJ2-2; D perhaps matches TRBD2 (6 bases). CDR1 and CDR2 from the germline V gene are KGHDR and SFDVKD. CDR3 length: 17 residues. V gave up 1 base and J gave up 0 bases, with 11 bases separating them. This CDR3 is CATSDFDGRTNTGELFF. The CDR3 nucleotides read TGTGCCACCAGTGATTTTGACGGGAGAACGAACACCGGGGAGCTGTTTTTT.

This chain links TRBV5-1 with TRBJ2-1; unclear D gene. The CDR3 is 13 amino acids. Germline values: CDR1 SGHRS, CDR2 YFSETQ. Trimming removed 2 bases from V and 9 bases from J, with 12 bases in between. CDR3 sequence: CASSFEGSGEQFF. CDR3 sequence (DNA): TGCGCCAGCAGCTTCGAAGGATCGGGTGAGCAGTTCTTC.

About this clone itself: Compared with germline, one end of the junction differs, possibly owing to a read error. This rearrangement joins TRBV30 to TRBJ1-1; 7 bases are shared with TRBD1. The germline CDR1 and CDR2 sequences are GTSNPN and SVGIG (reference sequence). CDR3 length: 13 residues. The CDR3 nucleotides read TGTGCCTGGAGACGGGACAGTAACATTGAAGCTTTCTTT. Protein sequence: CAWRRDSNIEAFF.

This rearrangement joins TRBV3-1 (or the pseudogene TRBV3-2) to TRBJ2-2; 16 nucleotides align to TRBD2. The CDR3 contains 17 residues. In germline, CDR1 is LGHDT, CDR2 YNNKEL (reference sequence). V lost 1 base and J lost 7; bases outside the gene matches: 3. CDR3: CASSQVGLAGGNGELFF. CDR3 sequence (DNA): TGTGCCAGCAGCCAAGTGGGACTAGCGGGGGGGAACGGGGAGCTGTTTTTT.

The CDR3 spells CASRNRGNEKLFF. Written as DNA, the CDR3 is TGTGCCAGCAGAAATAGGGGTAATGAAAAACTGTTTTTT. This chain joins TRBV6-5 and TRBJ1-4; D perhaps matches TRBD1 (5 bases). Trimming removed 6 bases at V and 4 bases at J, with 9 bases between. This CDR3 is built from 13 residues. The V gene's germline CDR1 is MNHEY and CDR2 SVGAGI.

This chain uses TRBV2 with TRBJ2-1, with 10 bases identical to TRBD2. Per germline, CDR1 SNHLY and CDR2 FYNNEI. The length of the CDR3 is 14 residues. After removal of 7 bases from V and 7 bases from J, the junction contained 7 bases not matched to a gene. The CDR3, as DNA: TGTGCCAGCAATCTACTAGCGGGGATAAATGAGCAGTTCTTC. Translation: CASNLLAGINEQFF.

The chain recombines TRBV10-3 with TRBJ2-1; maybe TRBD2 (6 bases). Deletions cut 6 bases from V and 0 bases from J, with 9 bases between. The CDR3 is 14 residues long. CDR1 is ENHRY and CDR2 is SYGVKD in the germline V gene. CDR3 bases: TGTGCCATCAGGGAGGGCAGCTCCTACAATGAGCAGTTCTTC. This encodes CAIREGSSYNEQFF.

This clone has just one count. The chain employs TRBV6-4 and TRBJ2-1; 9 positions agree with TRBD2. V lost 6 bases and J lost 8; bases outside the gene matches: 8. Per germline, CDR1 MRHNA and CDR2 SNTAGT. There are 14 residues in the CDR3. The CDR3 protein is CASSGTSSIHEQFF. CDR3 DNA sequence: TGTGCCAGCAGCGGGACTAGCTCCATCCATGAGCAGTTCTTC.

Worth noting for this clone: The germline gene is not matched at one end of the junction; a read error may be the cause. The chain combines TRBV7-7 with TRBJ1-2, with 7 bases identical to TRBD1. Per the germline V gene, CDR1 is SSHAT and CDR2 is FNYEAQ (reference sequence). CDR3 length: 16 residues. The CDR3 sequence is CASSFLRTGRIYGYTF. The DNA for the CDR3 is TGTGCTAGCAGCTTTTTACGGACAGGCCGAATCTATGGCTACACCTTC. Combining the CDR3 with reference TRBV7-7 and TRBJ1-2 gives the whole variable domain GAGVSQSPRYKVTKRGQDVTLRCDPISSHATLYWYQQALGQGPEFLTYFNYEAQPDKSGLPSDRFSAERPEGSISTLTIQRTEQRDSAMYRCASSFLRTGRIYGYTFGSGTRLTVV.

The rearrangement links TRBV1 to TRBJ2-1; the table names TRBD2, a call not compared with the DNA. TRBV1 is noted as a pseudogene. The CDR3 is 20 amino acids. CDR3 residues: CTSSHQRTSGSYFSYNEQFF. The CDR3 DNA is TGCACCAGCAGCCACCAGAGGACTAGCGGGAGTTATTTCTCCTACAATGAGCAGTTCTTC.

This clone was counted a few times. J is TRBJ1-6 and V is TRBV6-2 or TRBV6-3; D is undetermined. CDR3 length: 17 residues. Germline CDR1 and CDR2: MNHEY and SVGEGT. V was trimmed by 2 bases and J by 0 bases, leaving 11 bases between them. The CDR3 nucleotides read TGTGCCAGCAGTTACGACTTGGATAGCTCCTATAATTCACCCCTCCACTTT. This translates into CASSYDLDSSYNSPLHF.

The CDR3 here is CASSIEGYGQFF. The CDR3 nucleotides read TGTGCCAGTAGTATAGAGGGCTACGGGCAGTTCTTC. The rearrangement links TRBV19 to TRBJ2-1; unclear D gene. This CDR3 spans 12 amino acids. Germline V CDR1 and CDR2: LNHDA, SQIVND (reference sequence). V was shortened by 0 bases and J by 12 bases, with 9 bases between the two germline ends. Variable domain in full (rest from reference TRBV19 and TRBJ2-1): DGGITQSPKYLFRKEGQNVTLSCEQNLNHDAMYWYRQDPGQGLRLIYYSQIVNDFQKGDIAEGYSVSREKKESFPLTVTSAQKNPTAFYLCASSIEGYGQFFGPGTRLTVL.

The chain links TRBV7-2 to TRBJ1-6, with TRBD1 identical over 7 bases. This CDR3 spans 15 amino acids. V shed 5 bases, J shed 7 bases, and the junction held 8 bases outside the gene matches. Germline V gene lookup returns CDR1 SGHTA and CDR2 FQGNSA. The CDR3 DNA is TGTGCCAGCAGCCCACAGGGGTATGAGAATTCACCCCTCCACTTT. It yields the protein CASSPQGYENSPLHF. Full variable domain (remainder filled in from reference TRBV7-2 and TRBJ1-6): GAGVSQSPSNKVTEKGKDVELRCDPISGHTALYWYRQSLGQGLEFLIYFQGNSAPDKSGLPSDRFSAERTGGSVSTLTIQRTQQEDSAVYLCASSPQGYENSPLHFGNGTRLTVT.